A single TCR beta chain is shown here with its context. Antigen unknown. This may be a read error: a much more frequent sequence differs by one nucleotide. A universal primer site was added by template switching, and unique molecular identifiers were carried by the cDNA. Using its own MiXCR run on the 5' RACE reads, TCRdb lists one record per CDR3 protein. Altogether 100,000 to 110,000 distinct CDR3 sequences are present, 5.9% being singletons, with the ten largest covering about an eighth. The sample belongs to a study of identical twins. Study findings and constraints: There were fewer insertions in abundant cord blood beta clonotypes, but memory repertoires showed no such pattern. Invariant cells of the MAIT and iNKT types might have partly distorted the zero-insertion analyses.

The sequence came from a woman between 45 and 65 years old in good health. The sequencing input was memory T cells sorted from blood.

CDR3 residues: CSASWGRGRSYEQYF. The CDR3 DNA reads as TGCAGTGCTAGTTGGGGGAGGGGGAGGTCCTACGAGCAGTACTTC. The genes are TRBV20-1 and TRBJ2-7, with D tentatively TRBD2 (7 bases). The germline V and J ends were trimmed by 3 bases and 1 base, with 16 bases remaining between them. The CDR3 runs to 15 residues. Germline V lookup: CDR1 DFQATT, CDR2 SNEGSKA (reference sequence).